This T cell receptor (beta chain) emerged from a study of STAT5B mutations in CD4+ large granular lymphocyte leukemia. Notes on the study in general: 8/27 top patient clones versus 2/35 control clones were TRBV06-family.

Germline CDR1 and CDR2: LNHDA and SQIVND (reference sequence). The V gene lost 6 bases and the J gene lost 0 bases, with 15 bases spanning the gap. CDR3 length equals 16 residues. Healthy controls were blood donor buffy coats. Assay: immunoSEQ multiplex PCR; the TCRdb copy retains only in-frame clones and omits some. The sample records under 35,000 clones, about 81% being singletons. A note on this clone: The antigen is not known.

This chain uses TRBV19 with TRBJ2-4, with D uncertain. What was sequenced was CD4+ T cells from blood buffy coats. This TCR was recovered from a human donor in good health. The CDR3 DNA reads as TGTGCCAGTAGCCCGGCGGCCGAGCTAGCCAAAAACATTCAGTACTTC. This translates into CASSPAAELAKNIQYF.